This TCR beta chain was captured by sequencing in a study of a mutant IDH1 vaccine in newly diagnosed glioma. Overall study context: Every participant had undergone radiotherapy, temozolomide, or both before, and most underwent both. Study-wide findings and caveats: Pseudoprogression seemed unrelated to changes in top peripheral T cell clonotypes.

A remark on this clone: The antigen is undetermined.

Germline loops: CDR1 MGHRA, CDR2 YSYEKL. Germline trimming cut 0 bases from V and 2 bases from J; bases unmatched to any gene: 7. The CDR3 length is 18 residues. Sequencing used immunoSEQ multiplex PCR; TCRdb keeps in-frame clones, though not all of them. The table has fewer than 70,000 clones, 89% seen once. The time point denotes: week 11, during vaccination. One vaccine dose held 300 ug of mutant IDH1 20-mer peptide and came with topical imiquimod. This TCR came from a man in his forties or fifties with glioma. This sample comprised PBMCs, obtained from a glioma patient whose treatment included an IDH1 peptide vaccine. V and J are TRBV4-1 and TRBJ2-4, with TRBD1 identical over 10 bases. CDR3 protein: CASSQEGTGQGSKNIQYF. The CDR3 DNA reads as TGCGCCAGCAGCCAAGAGGGTACGGGACAGGGGTCCAAAAACATTCAGTACTTC.